Below, 26 T cell receptor beta chains from the same sample are listed, as sequenced in a study of shared clonotypes between healthy human individuals. Method: immunoSEQ multiplex PCR; TCRdb's copy keeps in-frame clones and lacks some. The data contain about 1 million clones, roughly 75% of them singletons. The specimen sequenced was memory CD4+ T cells sorted from blood. The subset is: CD45RA-negative fraction. These receptors were collected from a man between 18 and 29 years old in good health.

The V gene is TRBV5-4, the J gene TRBJ2-4, with 7 nucleotides matching TRBD2. The CDR3 has 13 residues. V shed 4 bases and J 8 bases; nucleotides not matched to a gene: 6. Germline V gives CDR1 SGHNT, CDR2 YYREEE (reference sequence). CDR3 bases: TGTGCCAGCAGCCCGTGGGGAGGGGACATTCAGTACTTC. Encoded protein: CASSPWGGDIQYF.

The chain employs TRBV6-5 and TRBJ1-1; unclear D gene. Looked up from germline, CDR1 is MNHEY and CDR2 is SVGAGI. The CDR3 totals 15 residues. V was trimmed by 1 base and J by 1 base, leaving 10 bases between them. Here the CDR3 reads CASSYLGVANTEAFF. CDR3 in DNA: TGTGCCAGCAGTTACTTAGGTGTCGCGAACACTGAAGCTTTCTTT.

This chain uses TRBV7-9 with TRBJ2-3; D not certain. The CDR3 consists of 14 residues. Germline V gene sequence: CDR1 SEHNR, CDR2 FQNEAQ (reference sequence). Trimming took 3 bases from V and 0 from J, leaving 7 bases between them. CDR3 in DNA: TGTGCCAGCAGCTTCGGAACGAGCACAGATACGCAGTATTTT. Residues: CASSFGTSTDTQYF.

The J gene is TRBJ1-5, the V gene TRBV6-4; 7 bases agree with TRBD1. This CDR3 comprises 13 residues. The junction had 0 bases not matched to a gene; V was cut back by 2 bases and J by 5 bases. Per germline, CDR1 MRHNA and CDR2 SNTAGT. The CDR3 DNA is TGTGCCAGCAGTGACACAGGGGATCAGCCCCAGCATTTT. The encoded protein is CASSDTGDQPQHF.

Details on this clone: Additional DNA sequences in this sample encode the identical CDR3. This sequence joins TRBV28 and TRBJ1-5; D uncertain. Trimming took off 6 bases at V and 4 bases at J, with 7 bases between the two ends. The CDR3 runs to 12 residues. Germline loops: CDR1 MDHEN, CDR2 SYDVKM. CDR3 amino acids: CASRGPNQPQHF. CDR3 sequence (DNA): TGTGCCAGCAGAGGGCCAAATCAGCCCCAGCATTTT.

The rearrangement links TRBV6-1 to TRBJ1-1; no clear D. Germline-derived CDR1 and CDR2 are MNHNS and SASEGT. The CDR3 extends over 15 amino acids. V shed 11 bases and J shed 4 bases, with 23 bases lying between them. The CDR3 protein is CAGKGIMGSGTEAFF. The DNA for the CDR3 is TGTGCCGGCAAAGGGATTATGGGTTCGGGCACTGAAGCTTTCTTT.

Concerning this clone: Distinct nucleotide sequences in the sample also encode this CDR3. This CDR3 reads CASSLGVQETQYF. For the CDR3, the DNA is TGTGCCAGCAGCTTGGGCGTACAAGAGACCCAGTACTTC. The gene calls are TRBV5-4 and TRBJ2-5, with D hard to call. Germline V CDR1 and CDR2: SGHNT, YYREEE (reference sequence). The CDR3 length is 13 residues. Trimming cost V 0 bases and J 2 bases, with 5 bases left between them.

The chain combines TRBV19 with TRBJ1-3, with D perhaps matching TRBD1 (5 bases). CDR1 is LNHDA, CDR2 SQIVND, per germline (reference sequence). CDR3 length: 17 residues. With 4 bases removed from V and 4 bases from J, the gap between germline ends came to 20 bases. The DNA for the CDR3 is TGTGCCAGTAGTACCCTACCGGGGGAACGGATCGGAAACACCATATATTTT. This translates into CASSTLPGERIGNTIYF.

The chain combines TRBV27 with TRBJ1-5, with 7 bases that match TRBD1. The CDR3 has 14 residues. The V gene's germline CDR1 is MNHEY and CDR2 SMNVEV (reference sequence). With 6 bases clipped from V and 5 bases from J, the junction kept 7 bases outside the gene matches. The CDR3 loop reads CASRTRQGYQPQHF. The DNA for the CDR3 is TGTGCCAGCAGGACCCGACAGGGTTATCAGCCCCAGCATTTT.

The chain carries TRBV7-8 and TRBJ2-7; TRBD1 aligns across 12 bases. This CDR3 is built from 16 residues. Germline values: CDR1 SGHVS, CDR2 FQNEAQ. V shed 0 bases, J shed 3 bases, and the junction held 3 bases outside the gene matches. For the CDR3, the DNA is TGTGCCAGCAGCTTAGCCGGGACAGGGGGCGTCTACGAGCAGTACTTC. Its protein product is CASSLAGTGGVYEQYF.

As to this clone: The same CDR3 arises from other DNA sequences in this sample as well. The J gene is TRBJ2-7, the V gene TRBV6-5, with 10 bases that match TRBD1. This CDR3 has 15 amino acids. Per the germline V gene, CDR1 is MNHEY and CDR2 is SVGAGI. The trim removed 2 bases at V and 2 bases at J, leaving 3 bases unmatched. The CDR3 here is CASSYRDRGAYEQYF. CDR3 nucleotide sequence: TGTGCCAGCAGTTACAGGGACAGGGGTGCCTACGAGCAGTACTTC.

The rearrangement links TRBV15 to TRBJ2-2; D remains ambiguous. V gave up 0 bases and J gave up 6 bases, with 14 bases separating them. Germline V CDR1 and CDR2: LNHNV, YYDKDF (reference sequence). The CDR3 consists of 16 residues. CDR3 residues: CATSREPTASAGELFF. CDR3 coding DNA: TGTGCCACCAGCAGAGAACCGACGGCGAGCGCCGGGGAGCTGTTTTTT.

This chain joins TRBV18 and TRBJ2-7, with D possibly matching TRBD2 (6 bases). This CDR3 contains 16 residues. CDR1 is KGHSH and CDR2 is LQKENI in the germline V gene. V dropped 4 bases and J dropped 3 bases, with 19 bases sitting between them. The CDR3: CASSLQRAGQNYEQYF. For the CDR3, the DNA is TGTGCCAGCTCACTACAGAGGGCGGGGCAGAACTACGAGCAGTACTTC.

CDR3 nucleotides: TGTGCCAGCTCACCACTGGTTTCTAGCACAGATACGCAGTATTTT. Translating it yields CASSPLVSSTDTQYF. The rearrangement joins TRBV18 to TRBJ2-3, with no clear D. Germline V lookup: CDR1 KGHSH, CDR2 LQKENI. This CDR3 comprises 15 residues. Deletions cut 1 base from V and 0 bases from J, with 8 bases between. Drawing the rest from reference TRBV18 and TRBJ2-3, the complete variable domain is NAGVMQNPRHLVRRRGQEARLRCSPMKGHSHVYWYRQLPEEGLKFMVYLQKENIIDESGMPKERFSAEFPKEGPSILRIQQVVRGDSAAYFCASSPLVSSTDTQYFGPGTRLTVL.

The chain has TRBV7-8 and TRBJ2-5, with a tentative D call TRBD2 (5 bases). The length of the CDR3 is 14 residues. Germline lookup yields CDR1 SGHVS and CDR2 FQNEAQ. V gave up 5 bases and J gave up 5 bases, with 15 bases separating them. CDR3 bases: TGTGCCAGCAGCCTCGGACGGGGTTGGGAGACCCAGTACTTC. Protein product: CASSLGRGWETQYF. The variable domain in full, with the rest retrieved from reference TRBV7-8 and TRBJ2-5, is GAGVSQSPRYKVAKRGQDVALRCDPISGHVSLFWYQQALGQGPEFLTYFQNEAQLDKSGLPSDRFFAERPEGSVSTLKIQRTQQEDSAVYLCASSLGRGWETQYFGPGTRLLVL.

The chain uses TRBV12-5 and TRBJ1-2, with D unresolved. The CDR3 is 15 amino acids. Germline V lookup: CDR1 LGHNT, CDR2 FRNRAP. Trimming cost V 1 base and J 4 bases, with 13 bases left between them. This CDR3 reads CASGLGLTRAYGYTF. CDR3 DNA sequence: TGTGCTAGTGGTTTGGGACTCACGCGGGCCTATGGCTACACCTTC.

The chain is built from TRBV7-9 and TRBJ2-2, with D hard to call. V lost 5 bases and J lost 4, with 11 bases in between. This CDR3 has 14 amino acids. Germline assignment: CDR1 SEHNR and CDR2 FQNEAQ (reference sequence). CDR3 sequence (DNA): TGTGCCAGCAGCCGTCGGGCCAGCACCGGGGAGCTGTTTTTT. Its translation is CASSRRASTGELFF. The entire variable domain, with the rest obtained from reference TRBV7-9 and TRBJ2-2, is as follows: DTGVSQNPRHKITKRGQNVTFRCDPISEHNRLYWYRQTLGQGPEFLTYFQNEAQLEKSRLLSDRFSAERPKGSFSTLEIQRTEQGDSAMYLCASSRRASTGELFFGEGSRLTVL.

The rearrangement joins TRBV2 to TRBJ1-5; possibly TRBD1 for D (5 bases). Germline CDR1 and CDR2: SNHLY and FYNNEI. The CDR3 has 15 amino acids. Between the trimmed V and J ends, which lost 2 bases and 4 bases, there was a span of 12 bases. DNA of the CDR3: TGTGCCAGCAGTGAACAGGGTGGAGGGAATCAGCCCCAGCATTTT. Its translation: CASSEQGGGNQPQHF.

This clone was counted a single time. This rearrangement joins TRBV30 to TRBJ1-1; D remains ambiguous. The CDR3 is 14 amino acids. Germline V gene lookup returns CDR1 GTSNPN and CDR2 SVGIG (reference sequence). The V end lost 3 bases, the J end lost 0 bases, and 11 bases lay between the germline ends. For the CDR3, the DNA is TGTGCCTGGAGACTGGGCACCTTGAACACTGAAGCTTTCTTT. Translating gives CAWRLGTLNTEAFF. Full variable domain (remainder filled in from reference TRBV30 and TRBJ1-1): SQTIHQWPATLVQPVGSPLSLECTVEGTSNPNLYWYRQAAGRGLQLLFYSVGIGQISSEVPQNLSASRPQDRQFILSSKKLLLSDSGFYLCAWRLGTLNTEAFFGQGTRLTVV.

The chain has TRBV6-5 and TRBJ1-1; weak D call: TRBD1 (5 bases). Between the trimmed V and J ends, which lost 6 bases and 5 bases, there was a span of 16 bases. The CDR3 totals 14 residues. Germline V lookup: CDR1 MNHEY, CDR2 SVGAGI. The CDR3 loop reads CASRRDSGRTEAFF. CDR3 sequence (DNA): TGTGCCAGCAGGAGAGATTCGGGGCGAACTGAAGCTTTCTTT.

V gene TRBV7-2 combines with J gene TRBJ2-7; 7 bases line up with TRBD2. This CDR3 is built from 15 residues. Germline CDR1 SGHTA, CDR2 FQGNSA. J lost 4 bases, V lost 1 base, and 7 bases had no gene match. CDR3 protein: CASSLDPWGGYEQYF. The CDR3 nucleotides read TGTGCCAGCAGCTTAGACCCTTGGGGGGGTTACGAGCAGTACTTC.

This clone was found a few times. The chain couples TRBV10-2 to TRBJ1-2; D is unresolved. Looked up from germline, CDR1 is WSHSY and CDR2 is SAAADI. CDR3 length: 13 amino acids. V was pared by 2 bases and J by 4 bases, with 8 bases between. This CDR3 reads CASSEQVSYGYTF. The CDR3 DNA sequence: TGCGCCAGCAGTGAGCAGGTTAGCTATGGCTACACCTTC.

The rearrangement links TRBV19 to TRBJ1-6; unclear D gene. The CDR3 is 17 amino acids. In germline, CDR1 is LNHDA, CDR2 SQIVND (reference sequence). Trimming stripped 6 bases from V and 1 base from J, with 16 bases between. DNA for the CDR3: TGTGCCAGTAGCCTGGACTCCGGCGGGTCCTATAATTCACCCCTCCACTTT. It is translated as CASSLDSGGSYNSPLHF.

In this sample, this clone turned up many times. The gene calls are TRBV5-1 and TRBJ2-7; TRBD2 might be the D (5 bases). This CDR3 is built from 15 residues. Germline CDR1 and CDR2: SGHRS and YFSETQ. V lost 4 bases to trimming and J lost 3 bases, with 17 bases between them. The CDR3 coding sequence is TGCGCCAGCAGCCCAAACGCGGGCCTCGGCTACGAGCAGTACTTC. As protein: CASSPNAGLGYEQYF.

This clone was recorded a few times. The chain employs TRBV19 and TRBJ2-5; maybe TRBD2 (6 bases). The end of the DNA fits TRBJ2-7 better, so the J call may be wrong. Germline V gene sequence: CDR1 LNHDA, CDR2 SQIVND (reference sequence). The CDR3 extends over 16 amino acids. The CDR3, as DNA: TGTGCCAGTAGCGACACCTTGGGGGGTAAGACCTACGAGCAGTACTTC. Translated, it gives CASSDTLGGKTYEQYF.

There are a few counts of this clone. The sample has other DNA sequences that encode this CDR3 too. This chain joins TRBV7-9 and TRBJ1-5; D remains ambiguous. CDR1 and CDR2 (germline): SEHNR, FQNEAQ (reference sequence). The CDR3 length is 12 residues. V was trimmed by 2 bases and J by 6 bases, leaving 5 bases between them. CDR3 protein: CASSLPGQPQHF. The CDR3, as DNA: TGTGCCAGCAGCTTACCCGGTCAGCCCCAGCATTTT.